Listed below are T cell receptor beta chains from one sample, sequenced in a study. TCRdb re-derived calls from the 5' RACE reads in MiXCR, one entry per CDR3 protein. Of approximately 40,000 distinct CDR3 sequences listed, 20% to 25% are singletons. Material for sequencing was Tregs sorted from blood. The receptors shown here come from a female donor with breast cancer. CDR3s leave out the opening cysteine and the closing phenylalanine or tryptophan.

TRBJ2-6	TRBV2	ASIPGLGLAGANVLT
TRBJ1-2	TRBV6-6	VGYGLYGYT
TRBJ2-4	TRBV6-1	ASYPSWTGYFKNIQY
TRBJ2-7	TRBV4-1	ASSPDSAAYEQY
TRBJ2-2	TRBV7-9	ASSLGRTGELF
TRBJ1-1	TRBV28	ASSITGTATEAF
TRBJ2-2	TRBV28	ASKGTSNTGELF
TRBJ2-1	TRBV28	ASSLGVTVRGNEQS
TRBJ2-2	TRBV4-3	ASSLGTSGIGAGELF
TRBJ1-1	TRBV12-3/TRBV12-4	ASTFDTEAF
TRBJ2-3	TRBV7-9	VSSSGGADTQY
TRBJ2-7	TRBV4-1	ASSQEDRESYEQY
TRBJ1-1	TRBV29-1	SAIRPGQRRFEAF
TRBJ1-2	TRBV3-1	ASSQDLRTGDNYGYT
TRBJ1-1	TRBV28	ASSLGRRNTEAF
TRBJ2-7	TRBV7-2	ASSPRTANYEQY
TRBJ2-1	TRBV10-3	AISESSAEEQF
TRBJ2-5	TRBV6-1	ASREEPRDRVWETQY
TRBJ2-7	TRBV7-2	AGSLGWREGGEQY
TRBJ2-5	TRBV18	ASSSSRGVQETQY
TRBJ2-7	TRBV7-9	ASSLWDRSENEQY
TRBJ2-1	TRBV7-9	ASSSTSLEQF
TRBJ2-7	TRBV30	ASSGGLAGSSYEQY
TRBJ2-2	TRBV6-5	ASDSSANTGELF